This TCR beta chain was sequenced during a study of PD-1 blockade in classical Hodgkin lymphoma. Findings and limits, study-wide: Repertoire differences lack defined causes, possibly disease activity or prior therapy.

Some clones are missing from TCRdb's copy, which holds only in-frame ones; the method was immunoSEQ multiplex PCR. The table records around 12,000 clones, roughly 72% of them present only once. A note on this clone: Its antigen is still unknown.

Time point indicated: cycle 4 day 1 (C4D1), after 5 to 7 weeks of nivolumab. Every patient had relapsed following autologous stem cell transplantation, and cohorts differed in brentuximab vedotin exposure. By magnetic negative selection, CD4+ T cells were purified from thawed PBMCs. Complete response, partial response or progressive disease made up the best responses. Germline V gene lookup returns CDR1 LNHNV and CDR2 YYDKDF (reference sequence). This CDR3 region has 19 residues. The V gene end was trimmed by 5 bases and the J gene end by 3 bases; junction bases not matched to a gene: 12. The material sequenced was CD4+ T cells from blood, taken before the fourth cycle of nivolumab. The gene calls are TRBV15 and TRBJ2-3; 15 bases are shared with TRBD2. This receptor was obtained from a human donor with classical Hodgkin lymphoma. The CDR3 is CATSVRPGLAGGRTDTQYF. CDR3 DNA: TGTGCCACCAGCGTTCGACCGGGACTAGCGGGAGGAAGAACAGATACGCAGTATTTT.